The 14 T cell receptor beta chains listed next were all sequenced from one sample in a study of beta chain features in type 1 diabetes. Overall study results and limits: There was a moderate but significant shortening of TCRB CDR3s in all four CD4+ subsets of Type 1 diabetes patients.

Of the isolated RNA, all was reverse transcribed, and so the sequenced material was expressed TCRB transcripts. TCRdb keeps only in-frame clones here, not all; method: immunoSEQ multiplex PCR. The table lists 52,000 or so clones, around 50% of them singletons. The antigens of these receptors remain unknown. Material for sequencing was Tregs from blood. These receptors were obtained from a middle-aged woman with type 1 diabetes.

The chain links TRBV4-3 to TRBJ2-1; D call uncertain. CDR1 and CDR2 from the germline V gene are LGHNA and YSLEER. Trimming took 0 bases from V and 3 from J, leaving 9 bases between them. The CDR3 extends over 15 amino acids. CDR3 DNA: TGCGCCAGCAGCCAAGATCGTTTTAACTACAATGAGCAGTTCTTC. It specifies CASSQDRFNYNEQFF.

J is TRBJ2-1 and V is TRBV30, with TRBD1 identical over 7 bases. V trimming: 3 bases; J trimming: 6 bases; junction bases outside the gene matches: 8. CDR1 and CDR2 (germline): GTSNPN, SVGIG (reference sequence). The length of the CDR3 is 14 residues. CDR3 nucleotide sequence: TGTGCCTGGAGACGACAGGGACGCCTCAATGAGCAGTTCTTC. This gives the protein CAWRRQGRLNEQFF.

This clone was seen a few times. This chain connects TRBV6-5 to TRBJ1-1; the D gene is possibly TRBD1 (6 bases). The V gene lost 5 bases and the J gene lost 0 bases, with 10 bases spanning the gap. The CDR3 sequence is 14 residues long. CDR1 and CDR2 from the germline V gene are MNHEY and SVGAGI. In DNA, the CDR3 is TGTGCCAGCAGTACCGGGACAATGAACACTGAAGCTTTCTTT. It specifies CASSTGTMNTEAFF.

This chain's CDR3 is CASSMGQLEGYTF. CDR3 DNA: TGTGCCAGCAGTATGGGACAGTTGGAAGGCTACACCTTC. This chain connects TRBV6-1 to TRBJ1-2; 7 nucleotides align to TRBD1. V was pared by 5 bases and J by 8 bases, with 8 bases of the junction left unmatched. The germline V gene has CDR1 MNHNS and CDR2 SASEGT. The CDR3 length is 13 residues.

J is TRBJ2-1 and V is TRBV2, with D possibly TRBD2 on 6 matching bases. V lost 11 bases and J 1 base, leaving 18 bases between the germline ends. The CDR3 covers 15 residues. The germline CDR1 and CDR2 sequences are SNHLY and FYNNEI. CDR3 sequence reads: CAGGVDAGSYNEQFF. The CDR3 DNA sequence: TGTGCCGGAGGGGTAGACGCGGGGTCCTACAATGAGCAGTTCTTC.

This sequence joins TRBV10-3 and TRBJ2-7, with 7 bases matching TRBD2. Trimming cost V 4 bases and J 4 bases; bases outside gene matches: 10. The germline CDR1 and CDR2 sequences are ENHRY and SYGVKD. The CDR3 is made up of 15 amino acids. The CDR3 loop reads CAISGSGERPYEQYF. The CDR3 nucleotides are TGTGCCATCAGTGGGAGCGGGGAGCGGCCATACGAGCAGTACTTC.

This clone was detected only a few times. The CDR3 loop reads CASSFMAGAGTDTQYF. The CDR3 DNA follows: TGTGCCAGCAGTTTTATGGCGGGAGCTGGCACAGATACGCAGTATTTT. The chain is built from TRBV28 and TRBJ2-3; 7 positions match TRBD2. The junction had 7 bases not matched to a gene; V was cut back by 3 bases and J by 1 base. The length of the CDR3 is 16 residues. CDR1 and CDR2 (germline): MDHEN, SYDVKM. Supplemented by reference TRBV28 and TRBJ2-3, the full variable domain reads DVKVTQSSRYLVKRTGEKVFLECVQDMDHENMFWYRQDPGLGLRLIYFSYDVKMKEKGDIPEGYSVSREKKERFSLILESASTNQTSMYLCASSFMAGAGTDTQYFGPGTRLTVL.

CDR3 protein: CASSFRIYYEQYF. The CDR3 DNA reads as TGTGCCAGCAGCTTTCGAATCTACTACGAGCAGTACTTC. The V and J genes are TRBV7-2 and TRBJ2-7; D unclear. Germline assignment: CDR1 SGHTA and CDR2 FQGNSA. There are 13 residues in the CDR3. The V end lost 3 bases, the J end lost 3 bases, and 9 bases lay between the germline ends.

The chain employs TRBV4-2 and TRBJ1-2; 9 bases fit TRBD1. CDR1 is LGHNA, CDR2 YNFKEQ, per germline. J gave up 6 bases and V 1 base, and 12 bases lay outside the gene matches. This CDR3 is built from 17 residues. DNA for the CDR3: TGTGCCAGCAGCCAAGTAGGGTCGGAACAGGGGGCGAATGGCTACACCTTC. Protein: CASSQVGSEQGANGYTF.

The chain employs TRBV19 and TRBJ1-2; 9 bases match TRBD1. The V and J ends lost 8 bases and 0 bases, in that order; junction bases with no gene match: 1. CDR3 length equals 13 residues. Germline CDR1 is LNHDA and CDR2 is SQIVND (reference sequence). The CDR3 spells CASRTGANYGYTF. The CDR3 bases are TGTGCCAGTCGGACAGGGGCTAACTATGGCTACACCTTC.

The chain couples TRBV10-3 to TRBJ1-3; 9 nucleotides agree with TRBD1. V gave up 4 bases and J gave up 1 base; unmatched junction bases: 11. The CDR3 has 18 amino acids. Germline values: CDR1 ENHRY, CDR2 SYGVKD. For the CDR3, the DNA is TGTGCCATCAGTGGACCGGGACAGGGTACGGGGTCTGGAAACACCATATATTTT. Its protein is CAISGPGQGTGSGNTIYF.

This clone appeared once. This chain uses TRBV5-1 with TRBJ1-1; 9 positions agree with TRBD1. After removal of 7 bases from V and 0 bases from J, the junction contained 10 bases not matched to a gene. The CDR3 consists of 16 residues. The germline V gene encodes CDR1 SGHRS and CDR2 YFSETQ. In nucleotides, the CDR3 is TGCGCCAGCGGGGTTACAGGGGGCTCTGTGAACACTGAAGCTTTCTTT. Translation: CASGVTGGSVNTEAFF.

The CDR3 DNA reads as TGTGCCAGCAGCGGGGGATTTACAGGGTCTCCCCTCCACTTT. Translated, it gives CASSGGFTGSPLHF. The J gene is TRBJ1-6, the V gene TRBV7-2; a possible D gene is TRBD1 (6 bases). CDR3 length: 14 residues. Germline CDR1 is SGHTA and CDR2 is FQGNSA. The germline V and J ends were trimmed by 5 bases and 13 bases, with 18 bases remaining between them.

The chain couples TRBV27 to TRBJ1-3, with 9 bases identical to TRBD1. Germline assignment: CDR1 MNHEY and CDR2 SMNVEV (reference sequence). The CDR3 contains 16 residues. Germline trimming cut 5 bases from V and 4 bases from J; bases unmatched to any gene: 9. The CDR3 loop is CASSPGTGSPGNTIYF. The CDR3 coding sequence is TGTGCCAGCAGTCCCGGGACAGGGTCTCCCGGAAACACCATATATTTT.